The source of this T cell receptor (beta chain) is a study of control samples from healthy donors and cancer patients. The CDR3 has 19 amino acids. With V trimmed by 3 bases and J by 0 bases, 14 bases remained unmatched. Per the germline V gene, CDR1 is LGHNA and CDR2 is YNFKEQ. Sequencing used immunoSEQ multiplex PCR; TCRdb keeps in-frame clones, though not all of them. Among around 200,000 clones listed, around 93% were seen once. The source of this sequence is a man aged 18-30 years in good health. Sequences were obtained from blood. The V gene is TRBV4-2, the J gene TRBJ1-1; TRBD1 aligns across 9 bases. This CDR3 reads CASSHQLGSGTGLNTEAFF. The DNA of the CDR3 is TGTGCCAGCAGCCACCAACTGGGTTCCGGGACAGGGCTGAACACTGAAGCTTTCTTT.